A selection of T cell receptor beta chains follows, all from one sample in a study of T cells in Graves' hyperthyroidism and ophthalmopathy. TCRdb reanalysed the multiplex PCR reads using MiXCR and keeps one entry per CDR3 protein. This table holds approximately 600,000 distinct CDR3 sequences, less than 25% found once. Sequencing was carried out using blood. The receptors were gathered from a man aged 25-40 years with Graves' ophthalmopathy. Each CDR3 is given with its conserved first and last residue. The order of the fields is clone size, V gene, J gene, D gene, CDR3 DNA, CDR3 protein. The D gene is left open where the match is weak. Clone size is shown for a subset of rows, as once, few, many or a class of expanded clone.

clone size: many; V gene: TRBV20-1; J gene: TRBJ1-5; D gene: TRBD1; CDR3 DNA: TGCAGTGCCGCCTCCGGGACAGGGGGACAGCCCCAGCATTTT; CDR3 protein: CSAASGTGGQPQHF
clone size: .; V gene: TRBV7-9; J gene: TRBJ1-6; D gene: .; CDR3 DNA: TGTGCCGGCAGCTTAAACGAGGGCAATTCACCCCTCCACTTT; CDR3 protein: CAGSLNEGNSPLHF
clone size: few; V gene: TRBV28; J gene: TRBJ1-1; D gene: TRBD1; CDR3 DNA: TGTGCCAGCAGTTTATCTTCGACAGGGGTGAACACTGAAGCTTTCTTT; CDR3 protein: CASSLSSTGVNTEAFF
clone size: .; V gene: TRBV12-3/TRBV12-4; J gene: TRBJ1-6; D gene: .; CDR3 DNA: TGTGCCAGCAGTTCTACAGGTTCTGGCTCACCCCTCCACTTT; CDR3 protein: CASSSTGSGSPLHF
clone size: .; V gene: TRBV9; J gene: TRBJ2-7; D gene: TRBD1; CDR3 DNA: TGTGCCAGCAGCCCCTCACCGGGACAGGACTACGAGCAGTACTTC; CDR3 protein: CASSPSPGQDYEQYF
clone size: few; V gene: TRBV20-1; J gene: TRBJ2-7; D gene: TRBD2; CDR3 DNA: TGCAGTGCGGGGACTAGCGGGAGGCGGGAGCAGTACTTC; CDR3 protein: CSAGTSGRREQYF
clone size: .; V gene: TRBV11-2; J gene: TRBJ2-5; D gene: TRBD2; CDR3 DNA: TGTGCCAGCAGCTCGCGGGGACTAGCGGGAGGGCCTGGTGAGACCCAGTACTTC; CDR3 protein: CASSSRGLAGGPGETQYF
clone size: .; V gene: TRBV6-1; J gene: TRBJ2-3; D gene: TRBD2; CDR3 DNA: TGTGCCAGCAGTGAAGCGCGAAGGTTGGATAGCGGGAGTCTCCGCACAGATACGCAGTATTTT; CDR3 protein: CASSEARRLDSGSLRTDTQYF
clone size: few; V gene: TRBV14; J gene: TRBJ1-2; D gene: .; CDR3 DNA: TGTGCCAGCAGCCGGAACGCGGGGGGCGCATATGGCTACACCTTC; CDR3 protein: CASSRNAGGAYGYTF
clone size: many; V gene: TRBV20-1; J gene: TRBJ1-1; D gene: .; CDR3 DNA: TGCAGTGCTCCAAAGACTTACACTGAAGCTTTCTTT; CDR3 protein: CSAPKTYTEAFF
clone size: few; V gene: TRBV15; J gene: TRBJ2-2; D gene: .; CDR3 DNA: TGTGCCACCAGCAGGGCAGGGGTCACCGGGGAGCTGTTTTTT; CDR3 protein: CATSRAGVTGELFF
clone size: few; V gene: TRBV11-2; J gene: TRBJ1-2; D gene: .; CDR3 DNA: TGTGCCAGCAGCTTAGGTCAGAGGGATGGCTACACCTTC; CDR3 protein: CASSLGQRDGYTF
clone size: many; V gene: TRBV12-3/TRBV12-4; J gene: TRBJ1-1; D gene: TRBD1; CDR3 DNA: TGTGCCAGCAGTTCACCATTAGGACAGGAGAACACTGAAGCTTTCTTT; CDR3 protein: CASSSPLGQENTEAFF
clone size: .; V gene: TRBV2; J gene: TRBJ1-2; D gene: TRBD1; CDR3 DNA: TGTGCCAGCAACCCGGACAGGGGGCAAGGCTACACCTTC; CDR3 protein: CASNPDRGQGYTF
clone size: .; V gene: TRBV29-1; J gene: TRBJ2-1; D gene: TRBD2; CDR3 DNA: TGCAGCGTTGTAGGGAGGGATGTAAATGAGCAGTTCTTC; CDR3 protein: CSVVGRDVNEQFF
clone size: few; V gene: TRBV6-5; J gene: TRBJ1-4; D gene: .; CDR3 DNA: TGTGCCAGCAGTTACGGAATCGGGGAAAAACTGTTTTTT; CDR3 protein: CASSYGIGEKLFF
clone size: .; V gene: TRBV27; J gene: TRBJ1-4; D gene: .; CDR3 DNA: TGTGCCAGCAGTGTTCGGGGGGCTGTCGAAAAACTGTTTTTT; CDR3 protein: CASSVRGAVEKLFF
clone size: few; V gene: TRBV5-1; J gene: TRBJ1-2; D gene: .; CDR3 DNA: TGCGCCAGCAGCTTGGGGGGGGACATCCGCTATGGCTACACCTTC; CDR3 protein: CASSLGGDIRYGYTF
clone size: many; V gene: TRBV2; J gene: TRBJ1-1; D gene: TRBD1; CDR3 DNA: TGTGCCAGCAGGGAAAGGGACAGGGGCACTGAAGCTTTCTTT; CDR3 protein: CASRERDRGTEAFF
clone size: .; V gene: TRBV11-2; J gene: TRBJ2-7; D gene: .; CDR3 DNA: TGTGCCAGCAGCTTGGACCGGACCTACGGGCAGTACTTC; CDR3 protein: CASSLDRTYGQYF
clone size: many; V gene: TRBV28; J gene: TRBJ2-5; D gene: .; CDR3 DNA: TGTGCCAGCAAGGGAACGCAAGAGACCCAGTACTTC; CDR3 protein: CASKGTQETQYF
clone size: few; V gene: TRBV6-1; J gene: TRBJ1-5; D gene: .; CDR3 DNA: TGTGCCAGCAGTGAAGCCTGGGGTCCCAATCAGCCCCAGCATTTT; CDR3 protein: CASSEAWGPNQPQHF
clone size: .; V gene: TRBV4-1; J gene: TRBJ2-1; D gene: .; CDR3 DNA: TGCGCCAGCAGCCAATTGTACCTGGACATGAATGAGCAGTTCTTC; CDR3 protein: CASSQLYLDMNEQFF
clone size: .; V gene: TRBV5-4; J gene: TRBJ2-1; D gene: .; CDR3 DNA: TGTGCCAGCAGGTTCCGGGACGATAGCTCCTACAATGAGCAGTTCTTC; CDR3 protein: CASRFRDDSSYNEQFF
clone size: many; V gene: TRBV7-2; J gene: TRBJ2-3; D gene: TRBD2; CDR3 DNA: TGTGCCAGCAGCTTAAAAGAAAGTAGCGGGGCCCGAGGCACAGATACGCAGTATTTT; CDR3 protein: CASSLKESSGARGTDTQYF
clone size: few; V gene: TRBV6-1; J gene: TRBJ2-2; D gene: TRBD2; CDR3 DNA: TGTGCCAGCAGTGCCCCCACTAGCGGGGAGACCGGGGAGCTGTTTTTT; CDR3 protein: CASSAPTSGETGELFF
clone size: .; V gene: TRBV4-1; J gene: TRBJ1-1; D gene: TRBD1; CDR3 DNA: TGCGCCAGCAGCCAAGATACAGGGGTGAACACTGAAGCTTTCTTT; CDR3 protein: CASSQDTGVNTEAFF
clone size: many; V gene: TRBV12-3/TRBV12-4; J gene: TRBJ1-1; D gene: .; CDR3 DNA: TGTGCCAGCACACCTTCCCCGGGGCTCCTGACTGAAGCTTTCTTT; CDR3 protein: CASTPSPGLLTEAFF
clone size: many; V gene: TRBV5-1; J gene: TRBJ2-1; D gene: TRBD2; CDR3 DNA: TGCGCCAGCAGCCTCCTCGGCAGACTAGCGGGAGGAGGAGATGAGCAGTTCTTC; CDR3 protein: CASSLLGRLAGGGDEQFF
clone size: few; V gene: TRBV7-9; J gene: TRBJ1-1; D gene: .; CDR3 DNA: TGTGCCAGCAGCTTAGGTGGGGGAATCCCTGAAGCTTTCTTT; CDR3 protein: CASSLGGGIPEAFF
clone size: .; V gene: TRBV6-1; J gene: TRBJ1-2; D gene: TRBD1; CDR3 DNA: TGTGCCAGCAGTCGGGACAGGAGAGATGGCTACACCTTC; CDR3 protein: CASSRDRRDGYTF
clone size: few; V gene: TRBV29-1; J gene: TRBJ1-2; D gene: TRBD1; CDR3 DNA: TGCAGCGTTGGTCGGCAGGGGGCGGTTAACTATGGCTACACCTTC; CDR3 protein: CSVGRQGAVNYGYTF
clone size: few; V gene: TRBV29-1; J gene: TRBJ2-7; D gene: TRBD1; CDR3 DNA: TGCAGCGCCCTTGGGACAGGGTCCTACGAGCAGTACTTC; CDR3 protein: CSALGTGSYEQYF
clone size: few; V gene: TRBV4-3; J gene: TRBJ2-1; D gene: TRBD2; CDR3 DNA: TGCGCCAGCAGCCAAGATCGACTAGCGGGGGGGGCTCGAACGTCCTACAATGAGCAGTTCTTC; CDR3 protein: CASSQDRLAGGARTSYNEQFF
clone size: .; V gene: TRBV7-2; J gene: TRBJ1-4; D gene: .; CDR3 DNA: TGTGCCAGCAGCTTAGGACCCACGACTAATGAAAAACTGTTTTTT; CDR3 protein: CASSLGPTTNEKLFF
clone size: few; V gene: TRBV29-1; J gene: TRBJ2-3; D gene: TRBD1; CDR3 DNA: TGCAGCGTAGGACAGGGGAGCCCAGATACGCAGTATTTT; CDR3 protein: CSVGQGSPDTQYF
clone size: many; V gene: TRBV24-1; J gene: TRBJ2-1; D gene: TRBD2; CDR3 DNA: TGTGCCACCAGTGACCGGACTAGCGGTAGAGGGTCCTCCTACAATGAGCAGTTCTTC; CDR3 protein: CATSDRTSGRGSSYNEQFF
clone size: .; V gene: TRBV3-1; J gene: TRBJ1-3; D gene: TRBD1; CDR3 DNA: TGTGCCAGCAGCAGGGGGCTTAGGACTGGAAACACCATATATTTT; CDR3 protein: CASSRGLRTGNTIYF
clone size: few; V gene: TRBV7-9; J gene: TRBJ2-5; D gene: TRBD1; CDR3 DNA: TGTGCCAGCAGCTTAGCGACGACAGGGGAAGAGACCCAGTACTTC; CDR3 protein: CASSLATTGEETQYF
clone size: few; V gene: TRBV6-2/TRBV6-3; J gene: TRBJ1-2; D gene: .; CDR3 DNA: TGTGCCAGCAACCAACATAACTATGGCTACACCTTC; CDR3 protein: CASNQHNYGYTF
clone size: .; V gene: TRBV18; J gene: TRBJ1-1; D gene: .; CDR3 DNA: TGTGCCAGCTCACCGGCCGCCACTGAAGCTTTCTTT; CDR3 protein: CASSPAATEAFF
clone size: .; V gene: TRBV12-3/TRBV12-4; J gene: TRBJ2-4; D gene: .; CDR3 DNA: TGTGCCAGCACCCTAGGGGGAGCCAAAAACATTCAGTACTTC; CDR3 protein: CASTLGGAKNIQYF
clone size: few; V gene: TRBV5-4; J gene: TRBJ2-5; D gene: TRBD2; CDR3 DNA: TGTGCCAGCAGCCGCCCGACTAGCGACCAAGAGACCCAGTACTTC; CDR3 protein: CASSRPTSDQETQYF
clone size: .; V gene: TRBV7-8; J gene: TRBJ1-5; D gene: .; CDR3 DNA: TGTGCCAGCAGCTTAGCCCCCATGGGTTCGCCCCAGCATTTT; CDR3 protein: CASSLAPMGSPQHF
clone size: few; V gene: TRBV18; J gene: TRBJ2-7; D gene: TRBD1; CDR3 DNA: TGTGCCAGCTCGAGCCGACAGGGAGAGGGTGAGCAGTACTTC; CDR3 protein: CASSSRQGEGEQYF
clone size: many; V gene: TRBV7-2; J gene: TRBJ2-7; D gene: TRBD1; CDR3 DNA: TGTGCCAGCAGCTTAGTCCCAGGACAGGCCAAGCAGTACTTC; CDR3 protein: CASSLVPGQAKQYF
clone size: many; V gene: TRBV11-2; J gene: TRBJ1-2; D gene: .; CDR3 DNA: TGTGCCAGCAGCTCCTTACGGGGTGCTAATAACTATGGCTACACCTTC; CDR3 protein: CASSSLRGANNYGYTF
clone size: few; V gene: TRBV27; J gene: TRBJ1-1; D gene: TRBD1; CDR3 DNA: TGTGCCAGCAGTTTGCAGGGGGCCGGGGGAACTGAAGCTTTCTTT; CDR3 protein: CASSLQGAGGTEAFF
clone size: many; V gene: TRBV7-3; J gene: TRBJ2-1; D gene: TRBD2; CDR3 DNA: TGTGCCAGCAGCTTCCAGACTAGCGGGGACAATGAGCAGTTCTTC; CDR3 protein: CASSFQTSGDNEQFF
clone size: many; V gene: TRBV28; J gene: TRBJ2-3; D gene: .; CDR3 DNA: TGTGCCAGCAGTTTACAAGGGGATAGCACAGATACGCAGTATTTT; CDR3 protein: CASSLQGDSTDTQYF
clone size: few; V gene: TRBV12-3/TRBV12-4; J gene: TRBJ2-5; D gene: .; CDR3 DNA: TGTGCCAGCAGTTTCAGAGGACAGAGGGAGACCCAGTACTTC; CDR3 protein: CASSFRGQRETQYF
clone size: few; V gene: TRBV7-2; J gene: TRBJ2-7; D gene: .; CDR3 DNA: TGTGCCAGCAAGGGCACCTCCTACGAGCAGTACTTC; CDR3 protein: CASKGTSYEQYF
clone size: .; V gene: TRBV7-9; J gene: TRBJ2-7; D gene: TRBD1; CDR3 DNA: TGTGCCAGCAGCTCCCGAACAGGGGCCCTCCCCTACGAGCAGTACTTC; CDR3 protein: CASSSRTGALPYEQYF
clone size: .; V gene: TRBV10-3; J gene: TRBJ1-1; D gene: .; CDR3 DNA: TGTGCCATCAGTGAGTCCGTGAGTGAAGCTTTCTTT; CDR3 protein: CAISESVSEAFF
clone size: few; V gene: TRBV7-9; J gene: TRBJ2-3; D gene: TRBD1; CDR3 DNA: TGTGCCAGCAGCGTACAGGGGATTATGGGAGATACGCAGTATTTT; CDR3 protein: CASSVQGIMGDTQYF
clone size: many; V gene: TRBV28; J gene: TRBJ2-5; D gene: .; CDR3 DNA: TGTGCCAGCAGTGAGGGGGACTCAAGCCAAGAGACCCAGTACTTC; CDR3 protein: CASSEGDSSQETQYF
clone size: few; V gene: TRBV4-1; J gene: TRBJ2-7; D gene: TRBD2; CDR3 DNA: TGCGCCAGCAGCCATCTTCCCGCGGGAGGTGGGTACGAGCAGTACTTC; CDR3 protein: CASSHLPAGGGYEQYF
clone size: many; V gene: TRBV3-1; J gene: TRBJ2-7; D gene: .; CDR3 DNA: TGTGCCAGCAGCCAAGACGCCAGGCCCACCTACGAGCAGTACTTC; CDR3 protein: CASSQDARPTYEQYF
clone size: .; V gene: TRBV7-2; J gene: TRBJ2-6; D gene: .; CDR3 DNA: TGTGCCAGCAGCACGGACGCTTCTGGGGCCAACGTCCTGACTTTC; CDR3 protein: CASSTDASGANVLTF